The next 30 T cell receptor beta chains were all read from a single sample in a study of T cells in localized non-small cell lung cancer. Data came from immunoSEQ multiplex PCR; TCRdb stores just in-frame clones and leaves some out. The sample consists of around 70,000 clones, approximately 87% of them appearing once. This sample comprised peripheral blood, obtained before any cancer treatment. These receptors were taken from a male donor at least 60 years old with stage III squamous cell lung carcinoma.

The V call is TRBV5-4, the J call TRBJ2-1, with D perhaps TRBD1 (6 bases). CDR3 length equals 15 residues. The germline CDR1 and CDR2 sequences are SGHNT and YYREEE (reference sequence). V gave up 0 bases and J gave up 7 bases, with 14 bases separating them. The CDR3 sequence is CASSLGRGRANEQFF. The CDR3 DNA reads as TGTGCCAGCAGCTTGGGCAGGGGTCGGGCAAATGAGCAGTTCTTC.

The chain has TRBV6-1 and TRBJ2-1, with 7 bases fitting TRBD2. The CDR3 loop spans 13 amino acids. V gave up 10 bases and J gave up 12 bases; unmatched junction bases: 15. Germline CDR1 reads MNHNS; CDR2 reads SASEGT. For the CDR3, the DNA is TGTGCCACCCCAGACGGATTTGGGAGGGGGCAGTTCTTC. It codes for CATPDGFGRGQFF.

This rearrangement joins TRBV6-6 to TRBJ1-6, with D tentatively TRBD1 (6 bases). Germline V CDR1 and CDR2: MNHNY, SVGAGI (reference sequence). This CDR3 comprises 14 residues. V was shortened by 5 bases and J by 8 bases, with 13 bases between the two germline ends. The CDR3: CASSRTGSDSPLHF. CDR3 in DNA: TGTGCCAGCAGTCGCACAGGGTCCGATTCACCCCTCCACTTT.

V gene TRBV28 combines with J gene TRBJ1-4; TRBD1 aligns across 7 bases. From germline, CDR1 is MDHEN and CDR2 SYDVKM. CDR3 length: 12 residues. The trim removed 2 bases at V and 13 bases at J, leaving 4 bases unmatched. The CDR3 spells CASSLRDSRLFF. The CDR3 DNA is TGTGCCAGCAGTTTAAGGGACAGCAGACTGTTTTTT. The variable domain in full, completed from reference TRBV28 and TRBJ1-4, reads DVKVTQSSRYLVKRTGEKVFLECVQDMDHENMFWYRQDPGLGLRLIYFSYDVKMKEKGDIPEGYSVSREKKERFSLILESASTNQTSMYLCASSLRDSRLFFGSGTQLSVL.

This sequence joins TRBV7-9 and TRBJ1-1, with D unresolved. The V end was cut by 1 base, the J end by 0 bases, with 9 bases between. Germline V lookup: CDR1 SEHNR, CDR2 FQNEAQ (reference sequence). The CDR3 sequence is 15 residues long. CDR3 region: CASSLGSNLNTEAFF. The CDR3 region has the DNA TGTGCCAGCAGCTTAGGCAGCAACTTGAACACTGAAGCTTTCTTT.

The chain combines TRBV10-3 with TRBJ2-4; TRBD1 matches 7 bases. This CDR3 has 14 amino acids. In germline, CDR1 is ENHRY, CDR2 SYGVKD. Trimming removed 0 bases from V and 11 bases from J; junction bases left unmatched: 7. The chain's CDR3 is CAISESTGQGVQYF. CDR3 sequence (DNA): TGTGCCATCAGTGAGTCGACAGGGCAGGGAGTTCAGTACTTC.

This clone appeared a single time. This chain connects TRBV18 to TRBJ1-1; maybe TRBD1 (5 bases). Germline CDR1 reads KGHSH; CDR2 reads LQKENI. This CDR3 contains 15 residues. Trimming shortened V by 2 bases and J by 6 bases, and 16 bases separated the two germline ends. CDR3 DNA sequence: TGTGCCAGCTCACCAAGGGGACCCAAGGGTCCTGAAGCTTTCTTT. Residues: CASSPRGPKGPEAFF.

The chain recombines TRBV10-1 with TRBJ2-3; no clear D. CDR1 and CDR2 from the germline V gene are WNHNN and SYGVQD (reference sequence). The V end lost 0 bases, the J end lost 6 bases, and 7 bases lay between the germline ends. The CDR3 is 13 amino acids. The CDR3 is CASSESVEDTQYF. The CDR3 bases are TGCGCCAGCAGTGAGTCTGTGGAGGATACGCAGTATTTT.

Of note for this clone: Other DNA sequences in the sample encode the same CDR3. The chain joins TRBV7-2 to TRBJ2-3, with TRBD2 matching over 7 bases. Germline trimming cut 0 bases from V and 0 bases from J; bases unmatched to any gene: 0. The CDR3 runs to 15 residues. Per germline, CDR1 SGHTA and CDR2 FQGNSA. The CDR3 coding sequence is TGTGCCAGCAGCTTAGCGGGGGGGAGCACAGATACGCAGTATTTT. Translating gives CASSLAGGSTDTQYF.

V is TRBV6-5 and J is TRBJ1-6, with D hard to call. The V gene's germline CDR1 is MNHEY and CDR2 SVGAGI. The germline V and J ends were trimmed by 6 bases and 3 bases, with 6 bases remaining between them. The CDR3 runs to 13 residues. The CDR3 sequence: CASRSYYNSPLHF. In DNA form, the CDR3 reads TGTGCCAGCAGGTCGTACTATAATTCACCCCTCCACTTT.

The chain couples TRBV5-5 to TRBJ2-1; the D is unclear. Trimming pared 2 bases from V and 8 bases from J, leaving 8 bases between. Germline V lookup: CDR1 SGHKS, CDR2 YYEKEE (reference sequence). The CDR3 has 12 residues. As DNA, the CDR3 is TGTGCCAGCAGCTTTACAGACGATGAGCAGTTCTTC. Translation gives CASSFTDDEQFF.

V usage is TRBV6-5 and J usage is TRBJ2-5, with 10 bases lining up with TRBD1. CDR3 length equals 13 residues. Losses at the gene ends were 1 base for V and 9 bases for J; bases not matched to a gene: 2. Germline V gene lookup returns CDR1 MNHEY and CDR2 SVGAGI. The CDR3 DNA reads TGTGCCAGCAGTTACTACGGACAGGGGGCCCAGTACTTC. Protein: CASSYYGQGAQYF.

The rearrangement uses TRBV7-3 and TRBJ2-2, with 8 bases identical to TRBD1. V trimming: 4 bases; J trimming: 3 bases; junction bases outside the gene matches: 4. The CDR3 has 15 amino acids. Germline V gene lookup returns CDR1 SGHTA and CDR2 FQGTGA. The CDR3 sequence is CASSWGQAYTGELFF. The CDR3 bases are TGTGCCAGCAGCTGGGGACAGGCCTACACCGGGGAGCTGTTTTTT. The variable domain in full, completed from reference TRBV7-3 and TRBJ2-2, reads GAGVSQTPSNKVTEKGKYVELRCDPISGHTALYWYRQSLGQGPEFLIYFQGTGAADDSGLPNDRFFAVRPEGSVSTLKIQRTERGDSAVYLCASSWGQAYTGELFFGEGSRLTVL.

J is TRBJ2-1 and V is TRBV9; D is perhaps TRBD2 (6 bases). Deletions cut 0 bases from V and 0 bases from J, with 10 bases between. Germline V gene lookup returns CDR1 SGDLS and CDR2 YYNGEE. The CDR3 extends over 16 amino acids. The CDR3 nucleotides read TGTGCCAGCAGCGTAGATAGCGGATTCTCCTACAATGAGCAGTTCTTC. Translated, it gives CASSVDSGFSYNEQFF.

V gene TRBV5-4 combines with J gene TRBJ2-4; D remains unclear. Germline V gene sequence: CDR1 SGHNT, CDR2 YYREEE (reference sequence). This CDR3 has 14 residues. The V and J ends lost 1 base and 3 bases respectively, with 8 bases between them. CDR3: CASSLNSFKNIQYF. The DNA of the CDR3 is TGTGCCAGCAGCTTGAATAGCTTCAAAAACATTCAGTACTTC.

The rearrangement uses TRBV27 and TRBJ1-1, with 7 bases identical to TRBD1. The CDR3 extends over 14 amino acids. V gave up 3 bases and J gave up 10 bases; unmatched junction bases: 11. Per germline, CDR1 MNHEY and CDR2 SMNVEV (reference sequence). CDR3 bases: TGTGCCAGCAGTTTGGCTCGACAGGGCGGGCGAGCTTTCTTT. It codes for CASSLARQGGRAFF.

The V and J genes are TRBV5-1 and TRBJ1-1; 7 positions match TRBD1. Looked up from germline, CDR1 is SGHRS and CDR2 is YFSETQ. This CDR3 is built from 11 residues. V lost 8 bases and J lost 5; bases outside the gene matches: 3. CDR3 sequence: CASTGETEAFF. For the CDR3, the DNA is TGCGCCAGTACAGGGGAAACTGAAGCTTTCTTT.

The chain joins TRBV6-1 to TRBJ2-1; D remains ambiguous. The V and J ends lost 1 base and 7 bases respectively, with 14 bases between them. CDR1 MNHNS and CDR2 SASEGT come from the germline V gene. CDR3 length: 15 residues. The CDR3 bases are TGTGCCAGCAGTGAAGGACCCGAGGCTAGGAATGAGCAGTTCTTC. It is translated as CASSEGPEARNEQFF.

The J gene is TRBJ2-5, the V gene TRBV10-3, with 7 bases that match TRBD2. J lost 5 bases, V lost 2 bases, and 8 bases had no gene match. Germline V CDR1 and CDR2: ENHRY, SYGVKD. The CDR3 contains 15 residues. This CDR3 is CAISEAGGRQETQYF. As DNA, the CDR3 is TGTGCCATCAGTGAGGCCGGGGGGAGACAGGAGACCCAGTACTTC.

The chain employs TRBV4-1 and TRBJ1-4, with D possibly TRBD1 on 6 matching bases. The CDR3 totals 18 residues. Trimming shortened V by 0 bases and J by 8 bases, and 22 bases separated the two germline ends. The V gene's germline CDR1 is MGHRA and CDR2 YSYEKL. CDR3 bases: TGCGCCAGCAGCCAAGATGACGGGGACACGGAAAGAGGAGAAAAACTGTTTTTT. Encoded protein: CASSQDDGDTERGEKLFF.

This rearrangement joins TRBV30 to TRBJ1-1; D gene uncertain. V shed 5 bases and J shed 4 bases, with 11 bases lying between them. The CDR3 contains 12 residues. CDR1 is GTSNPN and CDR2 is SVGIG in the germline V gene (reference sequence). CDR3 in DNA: TGTGCCTGGGTAGAGGGAATCACTGAAGCTTTCTTT. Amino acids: CAWVEGITEAFF.

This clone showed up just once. The CDR3 loop reads CASSVGIGTLYEQYF. The CDR3 DNA follows: TGTGCCAGCAGCGTAGGAATAGGGACCTTATACGAGCAGTACTTC. This sequence joins TRBV9 and TRBJ2-7; D is tentatively TRBD1 or TRBD2 (5 bases each). V lost 0 bases and J lost 4, with 14 bases in between. The CDR3 is made up of 15 amino acids. The germline V gene encodes CDR1 SGDLS and CDR2 YYNGEE. Full variable domain (outside the CDR3, taken from reference TRBV9 and TRBJ2-7): DSGVTQTPKHLITATGQRVTLRCSPRSGDLSVYWYQQSLDQGLQFLIQYYNGEERAKGNILERFSAQQFPDLHSELNLSSLELGDSALYFCASSVGIGTLYEQYFGPGTRLTVT.

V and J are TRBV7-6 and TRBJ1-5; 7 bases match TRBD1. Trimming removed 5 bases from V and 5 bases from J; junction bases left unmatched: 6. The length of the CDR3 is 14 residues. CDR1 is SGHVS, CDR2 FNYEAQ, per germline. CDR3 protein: CASSQMTGHQPQHF. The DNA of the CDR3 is TGTGCCAGCAGCCAAATGACAGGGCATCAGCCCCAGCATTTT.

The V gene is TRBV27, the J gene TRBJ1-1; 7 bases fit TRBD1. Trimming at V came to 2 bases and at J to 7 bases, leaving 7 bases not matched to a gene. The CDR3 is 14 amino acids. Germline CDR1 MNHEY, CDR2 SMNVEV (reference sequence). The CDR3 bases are TGTGCCAGCAGTTTAACCGCGGGACAGCGTGAAGCTTTCTTT. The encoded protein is CASSLTAGQREAFF.

CDR3 residues: CASSQGQPSTDTQYF. CDR3 nucleotide sequence: TGTGCCAGCTCACAGGGACAGCCTAGCACAGATACGCAGTATTTT. The chain recombines TRBV18 with TRBJ2-3; 7 bases line up with TRBD1. There are 15 residues in the CDR3. The germline V gene encodes CDR1 KGHSH and CDR2 LQKENI. V shed 4 bases, J shed 0 bases, and the junction held 4 bases outside the gene matches.

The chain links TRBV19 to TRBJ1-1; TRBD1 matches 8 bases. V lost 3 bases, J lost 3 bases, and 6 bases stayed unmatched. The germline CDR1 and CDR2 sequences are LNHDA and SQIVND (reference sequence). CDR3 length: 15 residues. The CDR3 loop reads CASSIPNRGDTEAFF. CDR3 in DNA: TGTGCCAGTAGTATCCCCAACAGGGGGGACACTGAAGCTTTCTTT.

The CDR3 nucleotides are TGTGCCAGCACCAGGGGGTTGACAGGGATCTACGAGCAGTACTTC. This codes for CASTRGLTGIYEQYF. V usage is TRBV2 and J usage is TRBJ2-7; TRBD1 matches at 7 bases. This CDR3 contains 15 residues. The germline CDR1 and CDR2 sequences are SNHLY and FYNNEI. J lost 3 bases, V lost 7 bases, and 12 bases had no gene match. The full variable domain, in which reference TRBV2 and TRBJ2-7 provide the parts outside the CDR3, is EPEVTQTPSHQVTQMGQEVILRCVPISNHLYFYWYRQILGQKVEFLVSFYNNEISEKSEIFDDQFSVERPDGSNFTLKIRSTKLEDSAMYFCASTRGLTGIYEQYFGPGTRLTVT.

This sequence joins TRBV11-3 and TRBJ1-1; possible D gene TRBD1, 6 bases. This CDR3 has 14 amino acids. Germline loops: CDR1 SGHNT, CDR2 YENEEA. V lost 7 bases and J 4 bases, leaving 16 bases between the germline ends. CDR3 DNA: TGTGCCAGCACCCTACAGGGTTGTGTCACTGAAGCTTTCTTT. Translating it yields CASTLQGCVTEAFF. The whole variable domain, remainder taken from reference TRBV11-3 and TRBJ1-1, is EAGVVQSPRYKIIEKKQPVAFWCNPISGHNTLYWYLQNLGQGPELLIRYENEEAVDDSQLPKDRFSAERLKGVDSTLKIQPAELGDSAVYLCASTLQGCVTEAFFGQGTRLTVV.

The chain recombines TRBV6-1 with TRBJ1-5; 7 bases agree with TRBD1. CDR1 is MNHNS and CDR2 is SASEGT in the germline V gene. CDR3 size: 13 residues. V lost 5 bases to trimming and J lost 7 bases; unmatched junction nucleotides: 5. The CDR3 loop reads CASSLQGNQPQHF. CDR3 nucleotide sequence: TGTGCCAGCAGTTTACAGGGGAACCAGCCCCAGCATTTT.

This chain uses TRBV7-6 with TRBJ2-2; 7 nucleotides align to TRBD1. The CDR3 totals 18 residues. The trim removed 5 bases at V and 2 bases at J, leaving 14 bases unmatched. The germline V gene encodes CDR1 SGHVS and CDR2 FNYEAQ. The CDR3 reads CASSLNLPDRVNTGELFF. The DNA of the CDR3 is TGTGCCAGCAGCCTAAACCTTCCAGACAGGGTTAACACCGGGGAGCTGTTTTTT.